This T cell receptor beta chain was captured by sequencing in a study of shared clonotypes between healthy human individuals. Findings and limits, study-wide: With four donors compared, roughly 4.9% of naive CD4 clonotypes were shared.

The assay ran at deep level. Profiling relied on immunoSEQ multiplex PCR, and the TCRdb table lists in-frame clones only, not all of them. The data hold around 1,900,000 clones, with about 94% observed a single time. The V end was cut by 7 bases, the J end by 5 bases, with 32 bases between. The CDR3 has 20 amino acids. Germline CDR1 MDHEN, CDR2 SYDVKM. CD45RO negativity and positive selection for CCR7 defined naive CD8 cells, a population that excluded terminally differentiated effector memory CD45RA+ cells. Turning to this clone: Antigen unknown.

The chain recombines TRBV28 with TRBJ2-2; D might be TRBD1 (12 bases). The clonotype comes from a man between 18 and 35 years old in good health. Some clones in this sample may be carry-over from other donors' samples. Sequenced material: naive CD8+ T cells from PBMCs. CDR3 sequence reads: CASTSGDRGLAGGRTGELFF. The CDR3 DNA sequence: TGTGCCAGCACCTCGGGGGACAGGGGGCTAGCGGGAGGCCGGACCGGGGAGCTGTTTTTT.